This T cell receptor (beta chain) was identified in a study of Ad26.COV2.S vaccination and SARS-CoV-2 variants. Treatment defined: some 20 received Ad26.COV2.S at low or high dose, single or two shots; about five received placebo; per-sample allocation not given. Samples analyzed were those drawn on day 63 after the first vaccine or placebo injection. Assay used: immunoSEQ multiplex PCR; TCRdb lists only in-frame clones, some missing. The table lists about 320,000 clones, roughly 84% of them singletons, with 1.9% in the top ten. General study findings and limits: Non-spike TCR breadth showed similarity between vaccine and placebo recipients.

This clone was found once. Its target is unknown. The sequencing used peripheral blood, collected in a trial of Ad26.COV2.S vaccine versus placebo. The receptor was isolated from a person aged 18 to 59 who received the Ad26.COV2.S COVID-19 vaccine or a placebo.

For the CDR3, the DNA is TGTGCCAGCAGCCTCACGAGAGGAGAAAAACTGTTTTTT. Translation gives CASSLTRGEKLFF. This chain uses TRBV6-5 with TRBJ1-4; D gene uncertain. Between the trimmed V and J ends, which lost 6 bases and 8 bases, there was a span of 13 bases. The CDR3 spans 13 residues. The germline V gene encodes CDR1 MNHEY and CDR2 SVGAGI.